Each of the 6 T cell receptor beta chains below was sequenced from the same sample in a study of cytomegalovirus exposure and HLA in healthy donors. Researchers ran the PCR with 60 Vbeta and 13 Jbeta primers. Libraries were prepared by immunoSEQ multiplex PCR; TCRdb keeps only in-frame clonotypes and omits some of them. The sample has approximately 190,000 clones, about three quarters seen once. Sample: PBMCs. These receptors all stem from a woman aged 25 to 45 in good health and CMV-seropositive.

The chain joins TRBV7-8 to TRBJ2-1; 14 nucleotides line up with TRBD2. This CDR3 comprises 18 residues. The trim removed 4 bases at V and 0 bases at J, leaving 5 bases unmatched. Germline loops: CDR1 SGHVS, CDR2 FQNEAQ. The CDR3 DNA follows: TGTGCCAGCAGCTCCGGACTAGCGGGAGGCCGCTCCTACAATGAGCAGTTCTTC. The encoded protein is CASSSGLAGGRSYNEQFF.

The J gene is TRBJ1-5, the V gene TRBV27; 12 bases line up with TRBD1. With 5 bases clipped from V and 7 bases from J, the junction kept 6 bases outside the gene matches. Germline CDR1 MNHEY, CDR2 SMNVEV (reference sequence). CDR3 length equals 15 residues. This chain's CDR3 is CASSPRDRGQQPQHF. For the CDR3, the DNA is TGTGCCAGCAGTCCGAGGGACAGGGGGCAACAGCCCCAGCATTTT.

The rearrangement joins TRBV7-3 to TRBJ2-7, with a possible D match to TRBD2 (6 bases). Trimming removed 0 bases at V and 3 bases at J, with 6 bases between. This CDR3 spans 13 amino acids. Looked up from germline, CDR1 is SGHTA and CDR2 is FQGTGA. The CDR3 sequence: CASSLTEGYEQYF. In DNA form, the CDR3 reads TGTGCCAGCAGCTTAACGGAGGGCTACGAGCAGTACTTC.

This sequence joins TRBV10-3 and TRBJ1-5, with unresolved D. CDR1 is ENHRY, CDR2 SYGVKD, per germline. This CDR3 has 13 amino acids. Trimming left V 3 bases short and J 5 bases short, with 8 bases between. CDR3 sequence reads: CAISDPDYQPQHF. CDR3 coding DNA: TGTGCCATCAGTGATCCCGACTATCAGCCCCAGCATTTT.

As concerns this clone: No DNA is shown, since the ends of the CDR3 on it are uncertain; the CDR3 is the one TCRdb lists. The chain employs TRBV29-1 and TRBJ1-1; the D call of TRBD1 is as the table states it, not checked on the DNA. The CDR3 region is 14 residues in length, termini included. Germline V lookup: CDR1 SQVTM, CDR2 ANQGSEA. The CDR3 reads CSVGAGTDSGPSFF.

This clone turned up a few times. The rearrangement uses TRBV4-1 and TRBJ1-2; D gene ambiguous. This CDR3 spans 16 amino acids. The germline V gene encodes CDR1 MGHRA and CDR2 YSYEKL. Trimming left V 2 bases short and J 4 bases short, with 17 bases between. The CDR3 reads CASSQPPDGKRYGYTF. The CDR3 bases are TGCGCCAGCAGCCAACCCCCGGACGGGAAACGCTATGGCTACACCTTC.